This TCR beta chain was found in a study of PD-1 blockade in mismatch repair-deficient tumors. Study background: All were previously treated, progressing patients with about 12 mismatch repair-deficient cancer types.

This clone was counted only a few times. The method was immunoSEQ multiplex PCR; TCRdb's version includes in-frame clones alone and lacks a portion of them. The sample shows 20,000 to 30,000 clones, less than 85% of them seen only once. The length of the CDR3 is 11 residues. V gave up 7 bases and J gave up 9 bases; unmatched junction bases: 6. Germline V gives CDR1 ENHRY, CDR2 SYGVKD. Every patient had mismatch repair deficiency by PCR or immunohistochemistry. The TCR originated in an adult with mismatch repair-deficient cancer. The input for sequencing was PBMCs, taken before pembrolizumab treatment. The chain uses TRBV10-3 and TRBJ2-7; TRBD1 matches 7 bases. In DNA form, the CDR3 reads TGTGCCATCAAGGGTGAGGGGGCGCAGTACTTC. Protein sequence: CAIKGEGAQYF.